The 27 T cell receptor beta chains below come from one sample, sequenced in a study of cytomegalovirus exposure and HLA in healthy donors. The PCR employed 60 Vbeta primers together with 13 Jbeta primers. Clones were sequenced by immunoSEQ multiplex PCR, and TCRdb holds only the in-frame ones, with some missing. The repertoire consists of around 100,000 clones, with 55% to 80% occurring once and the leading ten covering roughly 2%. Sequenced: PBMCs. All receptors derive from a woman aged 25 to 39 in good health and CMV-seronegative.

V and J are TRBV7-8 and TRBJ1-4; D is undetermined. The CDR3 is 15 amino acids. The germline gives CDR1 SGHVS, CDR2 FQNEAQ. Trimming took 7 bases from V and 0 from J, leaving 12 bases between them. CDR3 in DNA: TGTGCCAGCACCTCTTACGGGGCAACTAATGAAAAACTGTTTTTT. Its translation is CASTSYGATNEKLFF.

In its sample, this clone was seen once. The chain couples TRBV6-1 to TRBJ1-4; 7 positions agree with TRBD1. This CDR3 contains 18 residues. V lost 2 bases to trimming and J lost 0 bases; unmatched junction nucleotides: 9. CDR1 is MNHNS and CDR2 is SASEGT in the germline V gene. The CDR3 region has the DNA TGTGCCAGCAGTGAACCGCCTTGGGACAGTGCAACTAATGAAAAACTGTTTTTT. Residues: CASSEPPWDSATNEKLFF.

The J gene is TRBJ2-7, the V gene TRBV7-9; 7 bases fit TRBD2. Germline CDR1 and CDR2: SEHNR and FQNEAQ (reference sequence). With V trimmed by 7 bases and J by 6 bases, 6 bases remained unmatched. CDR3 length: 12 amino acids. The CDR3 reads CASIAGAGEQYF. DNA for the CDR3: TGTGCCAGCATCGCGGGAGCTGGCGAGCAGTACTTC.

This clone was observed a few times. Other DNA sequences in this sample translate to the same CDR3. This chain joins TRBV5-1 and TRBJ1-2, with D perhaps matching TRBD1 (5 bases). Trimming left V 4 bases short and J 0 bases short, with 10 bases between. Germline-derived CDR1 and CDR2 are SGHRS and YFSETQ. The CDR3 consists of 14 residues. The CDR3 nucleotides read TGCGCCAGCAGCCTGGACACCCCTAACTATGGCTACACCTTC. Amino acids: CASSLDTPNYGYTF.

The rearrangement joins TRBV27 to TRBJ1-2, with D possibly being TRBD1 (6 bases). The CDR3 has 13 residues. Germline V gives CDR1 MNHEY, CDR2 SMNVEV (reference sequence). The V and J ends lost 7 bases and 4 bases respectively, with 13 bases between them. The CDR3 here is CASNGGSGYGYTF. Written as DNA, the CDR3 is TGTGCCAGCAATGGGGGCAGCGGCTATGGCTACACCTTC.

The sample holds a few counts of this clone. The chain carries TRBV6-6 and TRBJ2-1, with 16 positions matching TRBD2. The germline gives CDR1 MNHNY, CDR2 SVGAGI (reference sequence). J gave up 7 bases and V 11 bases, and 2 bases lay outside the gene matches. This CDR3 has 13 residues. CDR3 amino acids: CAGGLAGGNEQFF. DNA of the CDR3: TGTGCCGGGGGACTAGCGGGAGGGAATGAGCAGTTCTTC.

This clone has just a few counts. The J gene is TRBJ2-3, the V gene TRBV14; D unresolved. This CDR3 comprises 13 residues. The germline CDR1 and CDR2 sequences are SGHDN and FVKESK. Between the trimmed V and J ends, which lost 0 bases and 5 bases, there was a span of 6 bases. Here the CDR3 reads CASSQDLRDTQYF. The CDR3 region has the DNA TGTGCCAGCAGCCAAGATCTGAGAGATACGCAGTATTTT.

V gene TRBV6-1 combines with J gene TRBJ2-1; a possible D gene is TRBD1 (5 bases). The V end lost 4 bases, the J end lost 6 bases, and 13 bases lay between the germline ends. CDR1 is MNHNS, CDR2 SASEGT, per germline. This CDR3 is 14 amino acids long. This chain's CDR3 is CASSVGHTTNEQFF. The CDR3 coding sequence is TGTGCCAGCAGTGTTGGACACACCACCAATGAGCAGTTCTTC.

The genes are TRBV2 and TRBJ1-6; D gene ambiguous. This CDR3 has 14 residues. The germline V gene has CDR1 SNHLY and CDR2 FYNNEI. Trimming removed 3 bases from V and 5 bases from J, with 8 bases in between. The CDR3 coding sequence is TGTGCCAGCAGTGAGGCAGGTGATAATTCACCCCTCCACTTT. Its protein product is CASSEAGDNSPLHF.

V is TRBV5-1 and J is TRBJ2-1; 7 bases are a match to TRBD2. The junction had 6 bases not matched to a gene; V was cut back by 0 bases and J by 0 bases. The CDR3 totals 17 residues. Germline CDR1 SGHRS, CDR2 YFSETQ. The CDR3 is CASSLDLAVSSYNEQFF. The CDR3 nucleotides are TGCGCCAGCAGCTTGGACCTAGCGGTAAGCTCCTACAATGAGCAGTTCTTC.

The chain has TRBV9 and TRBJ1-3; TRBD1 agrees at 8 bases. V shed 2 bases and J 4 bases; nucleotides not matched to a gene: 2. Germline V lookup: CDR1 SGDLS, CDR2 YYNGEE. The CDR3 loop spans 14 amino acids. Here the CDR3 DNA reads TGTGCCAGCAGCGTTGGACAGGGCGGAAACACCATATATTTT. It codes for CASSVGQGGNTIYF.

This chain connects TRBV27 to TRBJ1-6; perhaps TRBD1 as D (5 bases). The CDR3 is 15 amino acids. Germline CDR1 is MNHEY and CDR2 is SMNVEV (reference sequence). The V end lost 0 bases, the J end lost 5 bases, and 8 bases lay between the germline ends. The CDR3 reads CASSLSQGNNSPLHF. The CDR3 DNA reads TGTGCCAGCAGTTTATCCCAGGGCAATAATTCACCCCTCCACTTT.

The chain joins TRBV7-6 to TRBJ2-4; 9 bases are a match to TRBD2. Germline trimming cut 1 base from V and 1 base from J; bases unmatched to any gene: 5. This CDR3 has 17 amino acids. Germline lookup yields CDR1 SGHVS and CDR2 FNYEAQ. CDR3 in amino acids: CASSLERGARAKNIQYF. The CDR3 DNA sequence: TGTGCCAGCAGCTTAGAGCGGGGGGCGCGGGCCAAAAACATTCAGTACTTC.

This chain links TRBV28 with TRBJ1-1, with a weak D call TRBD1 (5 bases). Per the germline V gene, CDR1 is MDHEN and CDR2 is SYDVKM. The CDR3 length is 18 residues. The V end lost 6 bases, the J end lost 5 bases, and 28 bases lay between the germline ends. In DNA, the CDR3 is TGTGCCAGCAGACTCGAGATCGGAATGTTTAGGGAGGGGACTGAAGCTTTCTTT. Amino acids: CASRLEIGMFREGTEAFF.

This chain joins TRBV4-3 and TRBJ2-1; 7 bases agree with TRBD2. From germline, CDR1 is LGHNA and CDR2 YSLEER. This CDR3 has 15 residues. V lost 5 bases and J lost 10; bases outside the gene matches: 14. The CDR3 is CASSADNGLGREQFF. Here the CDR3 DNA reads TGCGCCAGCAGCGCGGACAACGGACTAGGGAGGGAGCAGTTCTTC.

CDR3 nucleotide sequence: TGTGCCAGCTCACCACCGCACAGGGCGAATGAAAAACTGTTTTTT. This encodes CASSPPHRANEKLFF. The chain couples TRBV18 to TRBJ1-4; D perhaps matches TRBD1 (6 bases). The CDR3 extends over 15 amino acids. Germline V gene sequence: CDR1 KGHSH, CDR2 LQKENI. V shed 0 bases and J shed 5 bases, with 10 bases lying between them.

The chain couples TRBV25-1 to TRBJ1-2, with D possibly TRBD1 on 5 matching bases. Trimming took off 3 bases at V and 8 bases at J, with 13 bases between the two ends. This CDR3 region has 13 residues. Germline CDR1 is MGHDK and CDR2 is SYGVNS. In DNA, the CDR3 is TGTGCCAGCAGTGAGGGGGGGACGGGGGGCTACACCTTC. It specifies CASSEGGTGGYTF.

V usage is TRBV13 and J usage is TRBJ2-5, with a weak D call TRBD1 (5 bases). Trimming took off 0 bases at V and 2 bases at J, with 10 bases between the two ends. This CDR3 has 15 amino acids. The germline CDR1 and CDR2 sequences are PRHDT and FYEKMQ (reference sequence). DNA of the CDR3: TGTGCCAGCAGCTTAGGCGGACACTCACAAGAGACCCAGTACTTC. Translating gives CASSLGGHSQETQYF.

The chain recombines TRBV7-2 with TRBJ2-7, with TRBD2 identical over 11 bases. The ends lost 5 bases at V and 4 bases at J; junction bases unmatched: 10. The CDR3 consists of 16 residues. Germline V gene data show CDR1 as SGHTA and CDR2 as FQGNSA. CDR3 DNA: TGTGCCAGCAGCGGGGGACGACTAGCGGGACAATACGAGCAGTACTTC. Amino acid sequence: CASSGGRLAGQYEQYF.

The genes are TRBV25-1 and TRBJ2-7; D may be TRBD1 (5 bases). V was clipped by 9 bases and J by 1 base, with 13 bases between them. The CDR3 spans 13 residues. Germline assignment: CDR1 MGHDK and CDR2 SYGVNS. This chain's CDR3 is CASLAGKSYEQYF. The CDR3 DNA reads TGTGCCAGTCTCGCAGGGAAGTCCTACGAGCAGTACTTC.

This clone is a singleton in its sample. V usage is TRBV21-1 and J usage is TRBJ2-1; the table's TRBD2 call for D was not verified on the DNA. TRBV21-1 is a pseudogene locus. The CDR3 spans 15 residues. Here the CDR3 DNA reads TGTGCCAAGCCGGGGTGCAAGCCCTTTCACAATGAGCAGTTCTTC. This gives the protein CAKPGCKPFHNEQFF.

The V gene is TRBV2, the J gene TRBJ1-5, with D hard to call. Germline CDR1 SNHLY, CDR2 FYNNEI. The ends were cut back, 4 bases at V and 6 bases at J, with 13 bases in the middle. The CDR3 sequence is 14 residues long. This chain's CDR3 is CASSADGNSQPQHF. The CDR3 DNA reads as TGTGCCAGCAGTGCCGACGGGAACAGTCAGCCCCAGCATTTT.

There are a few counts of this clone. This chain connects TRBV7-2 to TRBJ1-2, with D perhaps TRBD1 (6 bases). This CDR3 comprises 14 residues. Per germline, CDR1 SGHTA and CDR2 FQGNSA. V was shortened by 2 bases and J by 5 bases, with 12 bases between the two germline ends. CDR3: CASSLNRVGYGYTF. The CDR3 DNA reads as TGTGCCAGCAGCTTAAACAGGGTCGGATATGGCTACACCTTC.

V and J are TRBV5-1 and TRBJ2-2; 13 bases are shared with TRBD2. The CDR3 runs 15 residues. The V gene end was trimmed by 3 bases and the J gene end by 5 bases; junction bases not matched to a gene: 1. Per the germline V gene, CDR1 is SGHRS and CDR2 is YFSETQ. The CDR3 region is CASSSGLAGTGELFF. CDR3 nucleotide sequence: TGCGCCAGCAGCTCGGGACTAGCGGGGACCGGGGAGCTGTTTTTT. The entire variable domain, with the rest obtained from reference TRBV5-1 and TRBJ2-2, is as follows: KAGVTQTPRYLIKTRGQQVTLSCSPISGHRSVSWYQQTPGQGLQFLFEYFSETQRNKGNFPGRFSGRQFSNSRSEMNVSTLELGDSALYLCASSSGLAGTGELFFGEGSRLTVL.

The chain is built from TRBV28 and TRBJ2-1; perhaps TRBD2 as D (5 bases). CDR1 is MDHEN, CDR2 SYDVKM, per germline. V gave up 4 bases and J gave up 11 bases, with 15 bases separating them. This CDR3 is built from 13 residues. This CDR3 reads CASSSARTGKQFF. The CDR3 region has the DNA TGTGCCAGCAGTTCAGCGCGGACCGGGAAGCAGTTCTTC.

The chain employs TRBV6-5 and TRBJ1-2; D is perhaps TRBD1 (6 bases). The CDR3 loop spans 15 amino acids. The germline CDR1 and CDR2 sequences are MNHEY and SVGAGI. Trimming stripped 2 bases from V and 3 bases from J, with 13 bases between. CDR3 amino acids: CASSYAGEGDYGYTF. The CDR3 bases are TGTGCCAGCAGTTACGCAGGGGAGGGTGACTATGGCTACACCTTC.

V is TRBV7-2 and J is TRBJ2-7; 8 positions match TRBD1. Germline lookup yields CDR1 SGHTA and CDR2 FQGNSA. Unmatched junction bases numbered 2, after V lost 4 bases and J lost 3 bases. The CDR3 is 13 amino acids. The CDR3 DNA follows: TGTGCCAGCAGCTCAGGGGGCTTCTACGAGCAGTACTTC. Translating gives CASSSGGFYEQYF.